One and the same sample provided the 5 T cell receptor beta chains below, sequenced in a study of T cell repertoires in cytomegalovirus infection. Their antigen targets remain unknown. Each CDR3 protein gets one entry after TCRdb re-called the reads with MiXCR. This sample has tens of thousands of distinct CDR3 sequences, with approximately 24% found just once. The source material was CD8+ T cells from cultured PBMCs, sampled from culture after CMV antigen stimulation. These TCRs come from a human donor in good health (CMV status not recorded). Some clones in this sample may be carry-over from other donors' samples.

The V gene is TRBV4-3, the J gene TRBJ1-5; D remains unclear. CDR1 LGHNA and CDR2 YSLEER come from the germline V gene. V gave up 0 bases and J gave up 6 bases, with 15 bases separating them. The CDR3 is 16 residues long. In DNA form, the CDR3 reads TGCGCCAGCAGCCAAGACACCACGGGAGGACCTCAGCCCCAGCATTTT. Translation: CASSQDTTGGPQPQHF.

The sample holds a few counts of this clonotype. This sequence joins TRBV6-5 and TRBJ1-1, with D possibly being TRBD1 (5 bases). The CDR3 consists of 14 residues. Germline CDR1 MNHEY, CDR2 SVGAGI. Trimming left V 2 bases short and J 4 bases short, with 11 bases between. The CDR3 DNA is TGTGCCAGCAGTTACGGGGGTCGCTCCACTGAAGCTTTCTTT. Translated, it gives CASSYGGRSTEAFF.

The rearrangement joins TRBV7-9 to TRBJ1-5; 7 nucleotides align to TRBD1. The CDR3 runs to 14 residues. Germline CDR1 reads SEHNR; CDR2 reads FQNEAQ (reference sequence). V lost 0 bases, J lost 4 bases, and 0 bases stayed unmatched. In DNA form, the CDR3 reads TGTGCCAGCAGCTTAGCACAGGGGAATCAGCCCCAGCATTTT. This encodes CASSLAQGNQPQHF. The full variable domain, with the rest looked up from reference TRBV7-9 and TRBJ1-5, is DTGVSQNPRHKITKRGQNVTFRCDPISEHNRLYWYRQTLGQGPEFLTYFQNEAQLEKSRLLSDRFSAERPKGSFSTLEIQRTEQGDSAMYLCASSLAQGNQPQHFGDGTRLSIL.

This clonotype has a count of ten or more. The chain carries TRBV11-3 and TRBJ1-1; D remains ambiguous. The V gene's germline CDR1 is SGHNT and CDR2 YENEEA. The CDR3 contains 14 residues. The V gene lost 1 base and the J gene lost 8 bases, with 14 bases spanning the gap. The chain's CDR3 is CASSLAAGWQEAFF. CDR3 in DNA: TGTGCCAGCAGCTTAGCGGCAGGTTGGCAAGAAGCTTTCTTT.

This clonotype occurred a few times. The chain couples TRBV15 to TRBJ2-4; 10 bases align to TRBD1. The CDR3 extends over 17 amino acids. CDR1 is LNHNV, CDR2 YYDKDF, per germline (reference sequence). The ends lost 1 base at V and 2 bases at J; junction bases unmatched: 5. CDR3 amino acids: CATSRGRTGGPKNIQYF. For the CDR3, the DNA is TGTGCCACCAGCAGAGGTCGGACAGGGGGGCCCAAAAACATTCAGTACTTC.